This note documents a single T cell receptor beta chain sequence. What it binds is unknown. The data belong to a study of shared clonotypes between healthy human individuals. Study-level results: Approximately 5% was the fraction of naive CD4 clonotypes found shared across a few donors. A reduction in generation probabilities was seen for non-shared clonotypes relative to those shared by all four donors. Clonotype sharing among donors was expected to depend on sequencing depth.

This CDR3 comprises 15 residues. V lost 4 bases to trimming and J lost 3 bases, with 13 bases between them. The germline V gene has CDR1 ENHRY and CDR2 SYGVKD. CD8 cells classed as naive were CD45RO-negative and positively selected for CCR7, excluding terminally differentiated effector memory CD45RA+ cells. Method: immunoSEQ multiplex PCR; TCRdb's copy keeps in-frame clones and lacks some. This sample has about 2 million clones, with just under 95% found just once. The chain is built from TRBV10-3 and TRBJ1-5; D is uncertain. Sequencing was done on a sample of naive CD8+ T cells sorted from blood. This receptor was identified in a young man in good health. The CDR3 DNA is TGTGCCATCAGTGTGGCAGGAGGGTCCAATCAGCCCCAGCATTTT. It is translated as CAISVAGGSNQPQHF.